A selection of T cell receptor beta chains follows, all from one sample in a study of blood T cell repertoires in COVID-19. Some clones are missing from TCRdb's copy, which holds only in-frame ones; the method was immunoSEQ multiplex PCR. The sample lists 50,000 or so clones; roughly 86% were seen once. The sequenced sample was peripheral blood. All receptors come from a woman in her sixties or seventies with acute or convalescent COVID-19. Both conserved end residues are part of each CDR3. The order of the fields is V gene, D gene, clone size, J gene, CDR3 protein, CDR3 DNA. D genes are given only for firm matches. A clone size is listed for some rows: how often the clone was seen (once, few, many), or a class if it is expanded.

TRBV18	TRBD1	-	TRBJ2-7	CASSRDMDRAYPYEQYF	TGTGCCAGCTCACGAGACATGGACAGGGCATATCCGTACGAGCAGTACTTC
TRBV5-1	TRBD2	-	TRBJ2-1	CASSSPSSGSYNEQFF	TGCGCCAGCAGCTCCCCTTCTAGCGGCTCCTACAATGAGCAGTTCTTC
TRBV28	TRBD1	-	TRBJ1-1	CASSVRQGTNTEAFF	TGTGCCAGCAGTGTACGACAGGGTACGAACACTGAAGCTTTCTTT
TRBV6-1	TRBD1	-	TRBJ1-2	CASSVYLGTGRIYGYTF	TGTGCCAGCAGTGTTTACTTGGGGACAGGGAGAATCTATGGCTACACCTTC
TRBV10-3	TRBD1	-	TRBJ1-2	CAISEGTGYGYTF	TGTGCCATCAGTGAGGGGACAGGCTATGGCTACACCTTC
TRBV19	-	-	TRBJ1-5	CASTLDSINQPQHF	TGTGCCAGTACCCTGGACAGCATCAATCAGCCCCAGCATTTT
TRBV10-2	-	-	TRBJ2-5	CASSGGTTIGHQETQYF	TGCGCCAGCAGCGGCGGGACGACTATCGGACACCAAGAGACCCAGTACTTC
TRBV6-1	TRBD1	-	TRBJ1-2	CASSDRTGTLSGYTF	TGTGCCAGCAGTGATAGGACAGGGACGCTAAGTGGCTACACCTTC
TRBV6-5	TRBD1	-	TRBJ1-1	CAIREGDRNTEAFF	TGTGCCATCCGGGAGGGGGACAGGAACACTGAAGCTTTCTTT
TRBV20-1	TRBD2	-	TRBJ2-7	CSASPSGVYEQYF	TGCAGTGCTAGTCCTAGCGGGGTTTACGAGCAGTACTTC
TRBV6-1	-	-	TRBJ1-1	CASSERSRVVAFF	TGTGCCAGCAGTGAAAGGTCTCGGGTCGTGGCTTTCTTT
TRBV4-1	TRBD2	-	TRBJ2-1	CASSQVASGSGINEQFF	TGCGCCAGCAGCCAAGTAGCTAGCGGGAGTGGAATAAATGAGCAGTTCTTC
TRBV30	-	-	TRBJ2-6	CAWSRVRATRLSGANVLTF	TGTGCCTGGAGCAGGGTCCGGGCCACGCGCCTCTCTGGGGCCAACGTCCTGACTTTC
TRBV7-2	-	-	TRBJ1-3	CASSLARNTIYF	TGTGCCAGCAGCTTAGCCAGAAACACCATATATTTT
TRBV7-2	TRBD1	-	TRBJ1-5	CASSGQGGSNQPQHF	TGTGCCAGCAGCGGACAGGGCGGTAGCAATCAGCCCCAGCATTTT
TRBV20-1	-	-	TRBJ2-1	CSASSQIHPNEQFF	TGCAGTGCTAGTTCCCAAATACACCCCAATGAGCAGTTCTTC
TRBV7-2	TRBD2	-	TRBJ2-1	CASSVGLAGPYNEQFF	TGTGCCAGCAGCGTGGGACTAGCGGGACCCTACAATGAGCAGTTCTTC
TRBV30	TRBD1	-	TRBJ1-2	CAWTIPRTGFGYTF	TGTGCCTGGACTATCCCAAGGACAGGGTTTGGCTACACCTTC
TRBV19	-	once	TRBJ2-1	CASSITSSYNEQFF	TGTGCCAGTAGTATAACGAGCTCCTACAATGAGCAGTTCTTC
TRBV5-4	-	-	TRBJ2-1	CASSQIAGFEQFF	TGTGCCAGCAGCCAGATCGCTGGTTTTGAGCAGTTCTTC
TRBV7-3	TRBD1	-	TRBJ2-7	CASSTQQGASYEQYF	TGTGCCAGCAGCACTCAACAGGGGGCCTCCTACGAGCAGTACTTC
TRBV19	TRBD1	-	TRBJ2-3	CASRTTGAGADTQYF	TGTGCCAGTAGAACAACAGGGGCCGGAGCAGATACGCAGTATTTT
TRBV6-6	TRBD1	few	TRBJ1-5	CASRDRGLGNQPQHF	TGTGCCAGCAGAGACAGGGGTTTAGGCAATCAGCCCCAGCATTTT
TRBV5-4	TRBD1	-	TRBJ1-4	CASSLDRGRGDEKLFF	TGTGCCAGCAGCCTTGACAGGGGGCGAGGGGATGAAAAACTGTTTTTT
TRBV6-5	-	-	TRBJ1-5	CASRGGAGKQPQHF	TGTGCCAGCAGGGGGGGGGCAGGAAAGCAGCCCCAGCATTTT
TRBV4-1	-	-	TRBJ1-5	CASSQQRGQPQHF	TGCGCCAGCAGCCAACAAAGGGGTCAGCCCCAGCATTTT
TRBV7-2	TRBD2	-	TRBJ2-5	CASSHGLAGGQETQYF	TGTGCCAGCAGCCACGGACTAGCGGGGGGACAAGAGACCCAGTACTTC
TRBV27	TRBD1	-	TRBJ1-4	CASSTGGVRVRFEKLFF	TGTGCCAGCAGTACAGGGGGGGTTAGGGTGCGGTTCGAAAAACTGTTTTTT
TRBV30	-	-	TRBJ1-1	CAWSPLDTEAFF	TGTGCCTGGAGCCCCTTAGACACTGAAGCTTTCTTT
TRBV6-5	TRBD2	once	TRBJ2-1	CASSRGSSYNEQFF	TGTGCCAGCTCTCGCGGGAGCTCCTACAATGAGCAGTTCTTC
TRBV3-1/TRBV3-2	-	once	TRBJ1-5	CASSQTRNSNQPQHF	TGTGCCAGCAGCCAAACTCGTAATAGCAATCAGCCCCAGCATTTT
TRBV9	-	-	TRBJ2-7	CASSEDSLSYEQYF	TGTGCCAGCAGCGAGGACTCACTCTCCTACGAGCAGTACTTC
TRBV7-8	-	-	TRBJ2-7	CASSNSGQLEQYF	TGTGCCAGCAGCAACTCCGGACAGTTAGAGCAGTACTTC
TRBV28	-	-	TRBJ2-3	CASGGGPDTQYF	TGTGCCAGCGGCGGAGGTCCAGATACGCAGTATTTT
TRBV3-1/TRBV3-2	-	-	TRBJ1-2	CASSNRAAIGGYTF	TGTGCCAGCAGCAACAGGGCTGCTATCGGTGGCTACACCTTC
TRBV2	-	-	TRBJ1-1	CASSMRVPGRETFF	TGTGCCAGCAGTATGCGGGTCCCAGGTCGAGAGACTTTCTTT
TRBV7-2	TRBD1	few	TRBJ1-1	CASSLGGQKNTEAFF	TGTGCCAGCAGCTTGGGGGGACAGAAGAACACTGAAGCTTTCTTT
TRBV6-2/TRBV6-3	TRBD1	-	TRBJ1-1	CASSPRQGPHEAFF	TGTGCCAGTAGTCCACGACAGGGTCCTCATGAAGCTTTCTTT
TRBV10-3	TRBD2	-	TRBJ2-2	CAISNPKGPGLAGNTGELFF	TGTGCCATCAGTAACCCGAAGGGGCCAGGACTAGCGGGAAACACCGGGGAGCTGTTTTTT
TRBV9	-	-	TRBJ1-6	CASSVDIEDSPLHF	TGTGCCAGCAGCGTAGATATCGAGGATTCACCCCTCCACTTT
TRBV6-1	TRBD1	-	TRBJ1-2	CASSELGRGTGASSDGYTF	TGTGCCAGCAGTGAATTGGGGAGGGGGACAGGGGCCTCATCGGATGGCTACACCTTC
TRBV21-1	-	-	TRBJ1-5	CASSKAKQVYSNQPQHF	TGTGCCAGCAGCAAAGCTAAACAGGTCTATAGCAATCAGCCCCAGCATTTT